Reported below is one T cell receptor (beta chain). This specimen comes from a study of blood T cells in healthy people across ages. PCR was performed a second time for about 7 to 12 cycles using a sample-barcoded 5' primer and a J-beta primer mix. TCRdb reanalysed the 5' RACE reads using MiXCR and keeps one entry per CDR3 protein. The sample records 730,000 or so distinct CDR3 sequences, 40% to 50% being singletons. Per the germline V gene, CDR1 is SQVTM and CDR2 is ANQGSEA. The CDR3 is 12 amino acids. Trimming removed 4 bases from V and 4 bases from J, with 11 bases in between. Sequencing used blood. V usage is TRBV29-1 and J usage is TRBJ2-7; D unclear. The sequence came from a man aged 80 or over in good health. The CDR3 region has the DNA TGCAGCGTTGTTAAAGGCCTATACGAGCAGTACTTC. Its protein product is CSVVKGLYEQYF.